The clone carrying this T cell receptor beta chain turned up a few times. The antigen is undetermined. Generated by immunoSEQ multiplex PCR, the TCRdb table keeps only in-frame clones and is missing some. The sample includes about 180,000 clones, around 90% seen only once; the top ten take more than 4.5%. The sample comes from a study of Ad26.COV2.S vaccination and SARS-CoV-2 variants. Whole-study findings and limits: Spike-specific responses of CD8+ and CD4+ T cells were reported to display substantial breadth after vaccination. Relative to placebo recipients, vaccine recipients exhibited elevated spike-specific TCR breadth. Measurement of non-spike TCR breadth gave similar results in vaccine and placebo recipients. Total responses of T cells may have been underestimated by the analyses of TCR breadth and depth.

With 0 bases removed from V and 8 bases from J, the gap between germline ends came to 13 bases. The CDR3 runs to 14 residues. In germline, CDR1 is MNHNY, CDR2 SVGAGI (reference sequence). The chain uses TRBV6-6 and TRBJ1-2; D is possibly TRBD1 (5 bases). This receptor was obtained from a human donor who had recovered from COVID-19. The material sequenced was peripheral blood, taken after recovery from COVID-19. CDR3 nucleotides: TGTGCCAGCAGTTACTCGGCCAGGGAAAGGGGCTACACCTTC. This gives the protein CASSYSARERGYTF.